This T cell receptor (beta chain) appears in the sequencing data of a study of T cell responses to AZD1222 COVID-19 vaccine (dated by TCRdb to the early 2020s). Background on the whole study: A total of 233 trial participants underwent TCR sequencing, of whom about 210 had received two doses of AZD1222 and approximately 25 had received two doses of the MenACWY control vaccine. Trial participants were enrolled into age subgroups of 18-55, 56-69 and 70-plus years, which contained about 160, 30 and 59 TCR-sequenced participants, respectively. General study outcomes and caveats: Participants were mostly white British and included more females than males, and it was suggested by the authors that clonal diversity may have been underestimated. Only six AZD1222 recipients were SARS-CoV-2 seropositive at baseline, limiting conclusions about previously exposed vaccinees. No day 14 peak-response samples were available, so repertoires were characterized only after the peak T cell response. CD4 TCRs associated with the vaccine covered the entire spike protein, and the dominant responses were in regions 160-218 and 743-854. Nearly half of unique spike-specific TCRs reportedly recognized epitopes outside regions mutated in the B.1.351 and B.1.1.7 variants. The 56-69-year group was small, and its depth increase did not reach significance, likely because of low power. After two AZD1222 doses, both the breadth and the depth of spike-specific TCRs were significantly higher than at day 0 and than in MenACWY recipients.

The CDR3 regions of human TCRbeta chains were analyzed by immunosequencing. On the authors' methods: Repertoire TCRs were checked for matches against a reference library of SARS-CoV-2-specific TCRs that had been generated using the MIRA antigen-specificity platform. Breadth meant the fraction of unique TCRs that were SARS-CoV-2-associated, whereas depth meant the fraction of total T cells that were SARS-CoV-2-associated. Each spike-specific TCR was assigned to its reactive spike region and to a CD4 or CD8 class using the MIRA data. Log10-transformed breadth and depth values were compared by one-way ANOVA with Sidak's multiple comparisons tests. Drawn from immuneACCESS, this table holds only the in-frame rearrangements with V and J called that TCRdb kept. Clones are partly lost; checked studies trace under half to an unresolved V gene and leave the rest unexplained. That table furnishes V, J and clone size, whereas the DNA furnished D and trimming. The sample data list 120,000 to 150,000 clones, and around 83% of these were observed just once. The top ten constitute 5.1% of the sample.

Turning to this clone: The antigen it recognizes is unknown. No clone much larger than this one lies a single base away; base qualities are absent.

The trim is 5 bases for V and 3 bases for J, with a gap of 11 bases between the germline ends. CDR1 and CDR2, per the germline V gene, are SGHVS and FNYEAQ. The CDR3 has 14 amino acids, counting the end cysteine and phenylalanine. Only the CDR3 DNA stays, 42 bases, in frame from base 1. The intended sense of this specimen's time point label: about 28 days (+/-7) after the second vaccine dose. AZD1222 recipients whose second dose came at about 4 weeks and those whose second dose came at about 12 weeks were combined into one group, since spike-specific TCR depth and breadth did not differ between the two schedules. The vaccinee samples were drawn from two UK trials, COV001 and COV002, one of which was a single-blind randomized controlled phase 2/3 trial testing AZD1222 (ChAdOx1 nCoV-19) in healthy adults. For TCRbeta chain sequencing, PBMC samples were collected from trial participants at day 0 and at day 28 after the second dose.

The rearrangement combines TRBV7-6 with TRBJ1-3, with TRBD1 tentatively as D gene (5 bases match). Sequencing used peripheral blood, obtained 28 days after the second AZD1222 dose. The TCR originated in an adult who received the AZD1222 COVID-19 vaccine. This receptor has the CDR3 CASSTRDGGNTIYF. The nucleotides are TGTGCCAGCAGCACACGGGACGGTGGAAACACCATATATTTT.